This record covers a single TCR beta chain. Its antigen is currently unknown. The sample belongs to a study of naive and memory T cell subsets. Findings and caveats of the study: Each distinct alpha or beta sequence counts as one clonotype. Especially in CD8 cells, naive repertoires contained a few larger clonotypes, possibly CD45RA-re-expressing memory cells.

Two oligonucleotides, mixed equimolar, formed the beta constant-region primer covering TRBC1 and TRBC2. Nested alpha and beta constant-region primers with the SP2 primer drove four PCR rounds on ligated cDNA. TCRdb reprocessed the UMI-ligation and nested PCR reads with MiXCR, giving one entry per CDR3 protein. The sample contains roughly 150,000 distinct CDR3 sequences, roughly 23% of which appear only once. Sequencing was carried out using naive CD4+ T cells from blood. The receptor's source is a human donor in good health.

The chain's CDR3 is CAARDRATLEQYF. The CDR3, as DNA: TGTGCCGCCCGGGACAGGGCCACCCTCGAGCAGTACTTC. This chain connects TRBV6-5 to TRBJ2-7, with TRBD1 identical over 9 bases. Germline V gene data show CDR1 as MNHEY and CDR2 as SVGAGI. The CDR3 has 13 amino acids. V lost 11 bases, J lost 6 bases, and 11 bases stayed unmatched.